The subject of this entry is one TCR beta chain. Data came from immunoSEQ multiplex PCR; TCRdb stores just in-frame clones and leaves some out. The sample carries approximately 400,000 clones, around 89% recorded once. These data originate in a study of blood T cell repertoires in COVID-19. As for the study in general: The analysed material was cDNA or gDNA that came from T cells, B-cell-depleted T cells, or PBMCs.

This CDR3 contains 16 residues. V lost 4 bases and J lost 8; bases outside the gene matches: 15. CDR1 SGHTS and CDR2 YDEGEE come from the germline V gene. This rearrangement joins TRBV5-8 to TRBJ2-7, with TRBD1 matching 10 bases. Material for sequencing was peripheral blood. This sequence was found in a woman in her forties or fifties with COVID-19, enrolled during active disease. CDR3 DNA sequence: TGTGCCAGCAGCCCCATGAGGGGGACAGGGGTAATCAAGCAGTACTTC. Its protein is CASSPMRGTGVIKQYF.